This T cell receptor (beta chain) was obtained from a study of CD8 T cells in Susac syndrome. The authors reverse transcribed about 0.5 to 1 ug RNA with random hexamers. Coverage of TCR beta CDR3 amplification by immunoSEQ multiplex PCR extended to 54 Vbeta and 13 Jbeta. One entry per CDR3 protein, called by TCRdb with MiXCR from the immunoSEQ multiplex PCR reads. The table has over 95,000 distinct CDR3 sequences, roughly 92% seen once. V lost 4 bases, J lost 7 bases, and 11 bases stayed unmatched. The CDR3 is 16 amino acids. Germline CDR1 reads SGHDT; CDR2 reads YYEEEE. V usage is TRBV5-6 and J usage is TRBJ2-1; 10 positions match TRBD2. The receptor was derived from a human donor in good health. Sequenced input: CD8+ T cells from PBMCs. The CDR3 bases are TGTGCCAGCAGCCCGGAAGGACTAGCGGCCGAAAATGAGCAGTTCTTC. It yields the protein CASSPEGLAAENEQFF.